Below, 3 T cell receptor beta chains from the same sample are listed, as sequenced in a study of control samples from healthy donors and cancer patients. TCRdb's table, derived via immunoSEQ multiplex PCR, lists solely in-frame clones and lacks some. This table has 65,000 to 95,000 clones, about 90% appearing once. The sequenced material came from blood. All receptors derive from a man in his forties or fifties in good health.

This chain uses TRBV4-2 with TRBJ2-1, with TRBD2 matching over 8 bases. The CDR3 is made up of 16 amino acids. Germline CDR1 LGHNA, CDR2 YNFKEQ. Trimming cost V 4 bases and J 2 bases; bases outside gene matches: 7. This CDR3 is CASSRTVAGTYNEQFF. For the CDR3, the DNA is TGTGCCAGCAGCCGAACGGTAGCGGGGACCTACAATGAGCAGTTCTTC.

The chain is built from TRBV5-1 and TRBJ2-2, with 10 positions matching TRBD2. The germline V gene encodes CDR1 SGHRS and CDR2 YFSETQ. V shed 4 bases and J 3 bases; nucleotides not matched to a gene: 6. There are 16 residues in the CDR3. The CDR3, as DNA: TGCGCCAGCAGCGTAAGGACTAGCGGCGACACCGGGGAGCTGTTTTTT. Its translation is CASSVRTSGDTGELFF.

The chain couples TRBV12-3 or TRBV12-4 to TRBJ1-2; no clear D. The CDR3 has 12 residues. V lost 7 bases and J 4 bases, leaving 10 bases between the germline ends. The CDR3 coding sequence is TGTGCCAGCACCTTCTCTGGCTATGGCTACACCTTC. It translates to CASTFSGYGYTF.